The clone carrying this T cell receptor (beta chain) turned up a few times. The antigen remains unidentified. Here the gene names and germline are mouse. The read ends 1 residue early relative to the CDR3; the germline J gene fills the gap. The data derive from a study of tissue T cells after allogeneic stem cell transplantation. Study results and limitations: The patient cohort was small and clinically heterogeneous, with limited sampling depth. Shared clones across patients were few; motif clustering revealed tissue-specific shared signatures.

CDR3 length equals 15 residues. Germline-derived CDR1 and CDR2 are KGHPV and FQNQEV (reference sequence). Unmatched junction bases numbered 6, after V lost 4 bases and J lost 4 bases. This sample's time point: mouse harvest day 7 after allogeneic transplant. Each mouse received 10^7 T-cell-depleted marrow cells plus 10^6 splenic CD5+ T cells by tail vein. Mice had MHC-mismatched B6 into BALB/c GVHD, sampled day 7 or 14. Assay: immunoSEQ multiplex PCR; the TCRdb copy retains only in-frame clones and omits some. The sample contains approximately 8,500 clones, 35% to 50% of which appear only once. Sequencing was done on a sample of skin. J is TRBJ1-1 and V is TRBV26, with 10 bases lining up with TRBD1. The sequence was collected from a female BALB/c mouse given C57BL/6 T cells with graft-versus-host disease after an allogeneic hematopoietic cell transplant. The CDR3 region is CASSPLTGGGTEVFF. The CDR3 DNA, read in part, is TGTGCCAGCAGTCCTCTGACAGGGGGCGGCACAGAAGTCTTC.